One T cell receptor (beta chain) is described in this entry. This sample stems from a study of blood T cell repertoires in COVID-19. Study-wide context: COVID-19 samples from acute and convalescent phases originated in the United States, Italy and Spain.

As originally analysed: From reference gene primer amplification, estimates of nucleated cell counts were derived. Libraries were prepared by immunoSEQ multiplex PCR; TCRdb keeps only in-frame clonotypes and omits some of them. Clone size and V and J calls were adopted from that table, with D and trimming inferred from the DNA. The table has over 120,000 clones, under 90% seen once. The CDR3 extends over 12 amino acids. Germline V gene data show CDR1 as SQVTM and CDR2 as ANQGSEA. The V gene lost 6 bases and the J gene lost 3 bases, with 9 bases spanning the gap. The rearrangement joins TRBV29-1 to TRBJ1-5, with D unclear. The TCR was taken from a human donor in a cohort sampled during active COVID-19. Sequenced sample: peripheral blood. The CDR3 region is CSVRSTNQPQHF. CDR3 bases: TGCAGCGTGCGGAGTACCAATCAGCCCCAGCATTTT.